A single sample is the source of the 12 T cell receptor beta chains below, sequenced in a study of sequential checkpoint blockade in melanoma (dated by TCRdb to about 2019). Sample treatment or condition, as interpreted from the label and publication: randomized to nivolumab then ipilimumab (arm A) or the reverse (arm B). Library preparation employed the immunoSEQ multiplex PCR assay. TCRdb carries this immuneACCESS record with in-frame sequences only. Its versions omit some clonotypes, under half of them owing to an unresolved V gene in the studies checked, with the rest unexplained. Here the sample has under 20,000 clones; about two thirds occur a single time. In total, the top ten clones hold roughly 22% of the sample. The sequences come from CD8+ T cells sorted from blood (inferred from file names), collected from a patient given nivolumab and ipilimumab in sequence. All receptors come from a human donor with melanoma.

The chain is built from TRBV19 and TRBJ2-4, with TRBD1 matching over 10 bases. With 5 bases clipped from V and 0 bases from J, the junction kept 4 bases outside the gene matches. The CDR3 is 16 residues long. Germline values: CDR1 LNHDA, CDR2 SQIVND (reference sequence). The CDR3 protein is CASSGGTGVAKNIQYF. DNA for the CDR3: TGTGCCAGTAGTGGGGGGACAGGGGTAGCCAAAAACATTCAGTACTTC.

To note about this clone: Other DNA sequences in this sample translate to the same CDR3. The chain couples TRBV4-2 to TRBJ2-7, with D possibly TRBD2 on 5 matching bases. Germline V lookup: CDR1 LGHNA, CDR2 YNFKEQ. V was trimmed by 2 bases and J by 1 base, leaving 12 bases between them. The CDR3 is 15 amino acids. The CDR3 loop is CASSQQRTGSYEQYF. The DNA for the CDR3 is TGTGCCAGCAGCCAACAACGGACGGGGTCCTACGAGCAGTACTTC.

J is TRBJ2-7 and V is TRBV5-5, with a possible D match to TRBD2 (5 bases). CDR3 length equals 12 residues. CDR1 is SGHKS, CDR2 YYEKEE, per germline (reference sequence). Trimming left V 0 bases short and J 5 bases short, with 6 bases between. CDR3 sequence reads: CASSLAGNEQYF. In nucleotides, the CDR3 is TGTGCCAGCAGCTTGGCGGGGAACGAGCAGTACTTC.

This chain uses TRBV9 with TRBJ1-2; 11 positions agree with TRBD1. With V trimmed by 4 bases and J by 8 bases, 7 bases remained unmatched. The germline V gene encodes CDR1 SGDLS and CDR2 YYNGEE. The CDR3 runs 14 residues. The CDR3 region is CASSLGQGVGGYTF. In nucleotides, the CDR3 is TGTGCCAGCAGCTTGGGACAGGGGGTCGGGGGCTACACCTTC.

The chain couples TRBV9 to TRBJ2-7; TRBD1 matches at 10 bases. The CDR3 covers 14 residues. Trimming took 4 bases from V and 5 from J; bases not matched to a gene: 6. From germline, CDR1 is SGDLS and CDR2 YYNGEE. This chain's CDR3 is CASSIRDRGNEQYF. The CDR3 nucleotides read TGTGCCAGCAGCATCCGGGACAGGGGTAACGAGCAGTACTTC.

This chain links TRBV19 with TRBJ2-2; 8 bases line up with TRBD2. V was pared by 5 bases and J by 2 bases, with 7 bases of the junction left unmatched. The germline V gene encodes CDR1 LNHDA and CDR2 SQIVND (reference sequence). This CDR3 region has 16 residues. In DNA form, the CDR3 reads TGTGCCAGTAGTCCCGGGGGGGGCCCCAACACCGGGGAGCTGTTTTTT. Translating gives CASSPGGGPNTGELFF. Supplemented by reference TRBV19 and TRBJ2-2, the full variable domain reads DGGITQSPKYLFRKEGQNVTLSCEQNLNHDAMYWYRQDPGQGLRLIYYSQIVNDFQKGDIAEGYSVSREKKESFPLTVTSAQKNPTAFYLCASSPGGGPNTGELFFGEGSRLTVL.

This clone was recorded only once. The V and J genes are TRBV28 and TRBJ2-1, with 13 bases aligning to TRBD2. V trimming: 5 bases; J trimming: 5 bases; junction bases outside the gene matches: 3. Germline CDR1 reads MDHEN; CDR2 reads SYDVKM. The CDR3 is made up of 15 amino acids. CDR3 coding DNA: TGTGCCAGCAGTGTACTAGCGGGAGGGAACAATGAGCAGTTCTTC. Translation: CASSVLAGGNNEQFF.

This chain joins TRBV5-1 and TRBJ2-5; 7 nucleotides agree with TRBD1. Judging by the DNA end, TRBJ2-7 fits better; the J call may be wrong. CDR3 length: 18 residues. From germline, CDR1 is SGHRS and CDR2 YFSETQ. CDR3 loop: CASSPLGQSSTTGYEQYF. CDR3 nucleotides: TGCGCCAGCAGCCCTCTCGGCCAGTCGAGCACGACAGGGTACGAGCAGTACTTC.

This chain joins TRBV27 and TRBJ2-7; D is unresolved. The CDR3 consists of 13 residues. Trimming took 4 bases from V and 0 from J, leaving 7 bases between them. Germline lookup yields CDR1 MNHEY and CDR2 SMNVEV (reference sequence). The CDR3 loop is CASSSLSSYEQYF. In DNA, the CDR3 is TGTGCCAGCAGTTCCCTGAGCTCCTACGAGCAGTACTTC.

This sequence joins TRBV4-1 and TRBJ1-5; D is unclear. In germline, CDR1 is MGHRA, CDR2 YSYEKL. Trimming stripped 4 bases from V and 3 bases from J, with 10 bases between. This CDR3 has 14 amino acids. The CDR3 bases are TGCGCCAGCAGCCTCTCAGGTCACAATCAGCCCCAGCATTTT. It encodes CASSLSGHNQPQHF.

The sample holds one count of this clone. The chain uses TRBV7-9 and TRBJ2-2; TRBD1 matches 8 bases. With 5 bases clipped from V and 4 bases from J, the junction kept 6 bases outside the gene matches. The CDR3 is 15 amino acids. Germline V gives CDR1 SEHNR, CDR2 FQNEAQ (reference sequence). CDR3 DNA: TGTGCCAGCAGCCCCGGGACAGGAAGCACCGGGGAGCTGTTTTTT. Protein: CASSPGTGSTGELFF.

The genes are TRBV4-3 and TRBJ2-7; 8 bases are a match to TRBD1. This CDR3 comprises 15 residues. V lost 4 bases to trimming and J lost 2 bases; unmatched junction nucleotides: 7. The germline gives CDR1 LGHNA, CDR2 YSLEER. This CDR3 is CASSPSATGAYEQYF. The CDR3 nucleotides are TGCGCCAGCAGCCCGAGCGCGACAGGGGCCTACGAGCAGTACTTC.